This T cell receptor beta chain appears in the sequencing data of a study of T cell responses to AZD1222 COVID-19 vaccine. To note about this clone: Its antigen is currently unknown.

General study points: Following two doses of AZD1222, Spike-specific TCR breadth and depth rose. Regions 160-218 and 743-854 held dominance among vaccine-associated CD4 TCRs, which spanned spike. Most donors were white British, females outnumbered males, and clonal diversity was possibly underestimated. Seropositive status at baseline applied to only 6 or 7 AZD1222 recipients.

Trimming cost V 0 bases and J 4 bases, with 4 bases left between them. The CDR3 is 13 amino acids. Germline-derived CDR1 and CDR2 are MNHNS and SASEGT. Repertoires were generated with immunoSEQ multiplex PCR, while TCRdb's copy carries only in-frame clones and drops some. The data show tens of thousands of clones, about 90% seen once. The sample was peripheral blood, taken 28 days after the second AZD1222 dose. This clonotype was sampled from an adult who received the AZD1222 COVID-19 vaccine. The genes are TRBV6-1 and TRBJ1-5; D gene ambiguous. The CDR3 DNA follows: TGTGCCAGCAGTGAAGCAGCAAATCAGCCCCAGCATTTT. Protein product: CASSEAANQPQHF.